This T cell receptor beta chain was observed in a study of technical replicates of blood from several donors. In germline, CDR1 is SGHNT, CDR2 YYREEE (reference sequence). This CDR3 is 12 amino acids long. Trimming stripped 4 bases from V and 6 bases from J, with 9 bases between. Using immunoSEQ multiplex PCR, the repertoire was profiled, and TCRdb retains in-frame clones only, with some absent. Here the sample spans more than 80,000 clones, more than 85% being singletons. The clonotype originates from a human donor in good health. This rearrangement joins TRBV5-4 to TRBJ2-3; D gene ambiguous. Sequencing was carried out using T cells isolated from PBMCs. The CDR3 reads CASSPSFDTQYF. CDR3 bases: TGTGCCAGCAGCCCGTCTTTCGATACGCAGTATTTT.